The subject of this entry is one T cell receptor (beta chain). The target antigen is unknown. The CDR3 has 15 residues. V shed 1 base and J shed 8 bases, with 15 bases lying between them. CDR1 LGHNA and CDR2 YNFKEQ come from the germline V gene. The data were obtained in a study of OX40 agonist ivuxolimab in advanced cancers. Study observations and caveats: Fewer expanded clones were found on average in CD4+ than in CD8+ T cells. In the expanded peripheral T cells, antigen specificity was never determined.

Sequencing used immunoSEQ multiplex PCR; TCRdb keeps in-frame clones, though not all of them. Among 33,000 or so clones listed, under 85% were seen once. The clonotype was recovered from an adult with an advanced solid tumor such as melanoma, head and neck, liver or kidney cancer. This material consisted of CD4+ or CD8+ T cells sorted from blood, taken in a trial of the OX40 agonist ivuxolimab. The V gene is TRBV4-2, the J gene TRBJ1-5, with D uncertain. The chain's CDR3 is CASSQGGPAMEPQHF. In nucleotides, the CDR3 is TGTGCCAGCAGCCAAGGCGGTCCGGCTATGGAGCCCCAGCATTTT.